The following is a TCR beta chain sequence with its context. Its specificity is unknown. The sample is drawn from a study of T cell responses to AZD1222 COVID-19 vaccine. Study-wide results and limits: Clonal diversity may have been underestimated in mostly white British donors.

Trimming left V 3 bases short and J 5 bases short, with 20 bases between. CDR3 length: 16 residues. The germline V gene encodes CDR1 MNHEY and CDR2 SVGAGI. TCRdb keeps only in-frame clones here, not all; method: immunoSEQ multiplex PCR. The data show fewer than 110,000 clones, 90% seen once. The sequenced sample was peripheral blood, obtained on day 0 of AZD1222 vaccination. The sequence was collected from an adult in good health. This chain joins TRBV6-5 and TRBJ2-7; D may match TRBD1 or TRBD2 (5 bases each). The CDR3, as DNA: TGTGCCAGCAGTTATAGGAGTCCAGGGAGTTCACACGAGCAGTACTTC. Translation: CASSYRSPGSSHEQYF.